This T cell receptor beta chain was observed in a study of high-grade serous ovarian cancer treatment subgroups (dated by TCRdb to about 2021). Broadly, across the study: On average, each sample produced 14,000 to 15,000 sequencing reads and roughly 7,500 unique TCR beta rearrangements. In total there were around 99 samples, since every patient provided one primary tumor sample and two metastatic tumor samples. The cohort comprised around 30 patients: some 10 with no residual disease after primary surgery (R0), some 10 excellent NACT responders, and some 10 poor NACT responders. The study profiled TCR beta repertoires in high-grade serous ovarian cancer patients grouped by complete gross resection or neoadjuvant chemotherapy response under a laparoscopic triage algorithm. On the study overall, not on this receptor specifically: Neoantigen level correlated positively with TCR clonal relatedness, and copy number variation and mutation load from whole-genome sequencing showed a positive trend with TCR clonal relatedness. Repertoire similarity ranging from about 0.1 to 0.85 was observed between tumors from the same patient, whereas almost no similarity was observed between different patients. TCR repertoire analyses were focused on CDR3, and CDR1 and CDR2 were not analyzed. Because bulk tumor TCR sequencing provided no spatial information, insight into HGSC tumor complexity and diversity was limited.

The 75 to 100 tumor samples underwent high-throughput TCR profiling using ImmunoSEQ. Per the original workflow: To measure repertoire diversity, the metrics used were richness (unique productive sequences), clonality, evenness and relatedness, and the Bhattacharyya coefficient was used to assess similarity between samples. In a sensitivity analysis, TCRs with fewer than two reads were excluded, and consistent conclusions were obtained. The table was pulled from immuneACCESS by TCRdb, which kept in-frame rearrangements only. Such tables lose some clones; where checked, under half of the loss comes from unresolved V genes, and the rest has no known cause. V, J and clone size reflect that table, while D and trimming were determined from the DNA. The sample has more than 6,000 clones on record, over 70% of them singletons. Approximately 10% of the sample belongs to the ten largest clones. As regards this clone: This clone's antigen is unknown. No much larger clone is present one base from it, and per-base qualities are unavailable.

Tumor samples were collected prior to definitive surgery or chemotherapy. Genomic DNA was extracted by the MD Anderson Biospecimen Extraction Resource, and TCR sequencing was done by the MD Anderson Cancer Genomics Laboratory. CDR1 and CDR2 were assigned from the germline V gene as KGHSH and LQKENI. V loses 4 bases, J loses 0 bases, and the germline ends lie 8 bases apart. The CDR3 spans 14 residues, from the cysteine through the phenylalanine. Just the 42-base CDR3 DNA is kept, in frame starting at base 1. The V and J genes are TRBV18 and TRBJ2-3; no D gene can be assigned with confidence. The specimen sequenced was tumor tissue. The sequence derives from a human donor with high-grade serous ovarian cancer. The sequenced DNA: TGTGCCAGCTCACGGCCCGACAGCACAGATACGCAGTATTTT. It encodes CASSRPDSTDTQYF.